This T cell receptor (beta chain) was identified in a study of T-cell memory formation after mild COVID-19. On the study more broadly: TCR clustering was largely donor specific.

TCRdb fed the 5' RACE reads into MiXCR, producing one record per CDR3 protein. Counted here are roughly 350,000 distinct CDR3 sequences, approximately 14% occurring once; the ten biggest clones make up about a fifth. Notes on the study in general: Clones that shrank (day 15 to 85) were balanced CD4/CD8, whereas later expanders leaned CD4+.

This clonotype was recorded a few times. Its matching antigen is unknown. The sequenced sample was PBMCs or a T cell subset sorted from them (not recorded which). This TCR was recovered from a man between 18 and 35 years old who had mild COVID-19 (a few samples of this study predate the infection). Cell type and time point are not known.

The CDR3 bases are TGCGCCAGCAGCCTCCATTCCGGACTGAACTATGGCTACACCTTC. Amino acids: CASSLHSGLNYGYTF. The chain couples TRBV4-3 to TRBJ1-2; no clear D gene. The CDR3 consists of 15 residues. The ends were cut back, 4 bases at V and 2 bases at J, with 14 bases in the middle. Germline values: CDR1 LGHNA, CDR2 YSLEER.